The 3 T cell receptor beta chains below were found in one sample sequenced in a study of T cells in Graves' hyperthyroidism and ophthalmopathy. There were TCR beta CDR3 regions amplified from RNA transcripts. The HTBI primer set was used in a first-round RT-PCR of the TCR CDR3. One entry per CDR3 protein, called by TCRdb with MiXCR from the multiplex PCR reads. The table has a few hundred thousand distinct CDR3 sequences, roughly 25% seen once. The sequencing sample was made of blood. Receptor source: a man over 45 with Graves' hyperthyroidism.

This clonotype was seen only a few times. The rearrangement links TRBV19 to TRBJ2-3, with 8 bases aligning to TRBD1. Germline V CDR1 and CDR2: LNHDA, SQIVND (reference sequence). This CDR3 spans 17 amino acids. Trimming at V came to 0 bases and at J to 1 base, leaving 6 bases not matched to a gene. The CDR3 sequence is CASSIDGGQGGTDTQYF. CDR3 bases: TGTGCCAGTAGTATAGATGGTGGACAGGGAGGCACAGATACGCAGTATTTT.

The rearrangement uses TRBV5-1 and TRBJ1-4; D might be TRBD1 (6 bases). V dropped 2 bases and J dropped 0 bases, with 17 bases sitting between them. The CDR3 runs to 18 residues. Germline CDR1 and CDR2: SGHRS and YFSETQ. The chain's CDR3 is CASSFRTEATATNEKLFF. The CDR3 nucleotides read TGCGCCAGCAGCTTTAGGACAGAAGCCACGGCAACTAATGAAAAACTGTTTTTT.

This clonotype was counted a few times. This sequence joins TRBV7-8 and TRBJ2-3; D remains unclear. The CDR3 is 12 residues long. Germline V lookup: CDR1 SGHVS, CDR2 FQNEAQ. Trimming cost V 1 base and J 6 bases, with 5 bases left between them. DNA of the CDR3: TGTGCCAGCAGCTTAGAGCCGGATACGCAGTATTTT. It is translated as CASSLEPDTQYF.